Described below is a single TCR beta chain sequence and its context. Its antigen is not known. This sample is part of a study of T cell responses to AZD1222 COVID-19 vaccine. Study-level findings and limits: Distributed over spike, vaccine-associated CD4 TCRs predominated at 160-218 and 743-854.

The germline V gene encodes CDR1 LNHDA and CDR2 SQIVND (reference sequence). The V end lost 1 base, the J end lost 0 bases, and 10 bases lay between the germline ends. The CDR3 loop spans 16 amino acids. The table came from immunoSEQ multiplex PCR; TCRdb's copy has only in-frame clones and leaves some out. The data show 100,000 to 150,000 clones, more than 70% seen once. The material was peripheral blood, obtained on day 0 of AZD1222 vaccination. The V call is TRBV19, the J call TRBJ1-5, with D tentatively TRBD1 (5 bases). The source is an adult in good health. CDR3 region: CASSIVGGDSNQPQHF. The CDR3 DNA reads TGTGCCAGTAGTATAGTCGGGGGGGATAGCAATCAGCCCCAGCATTTT.